This is a list of T cell receptor beta chains from one sample in a study of shared clonotypes between healthy human individuals. The table came from immunoSEQ multiplex PCR; TCRdb's copy has only in-frame clones and leaves some out. The sample includes roughly 2,500,000 clones, 93% of them seen just once. What was sequenced was naive CD4+ T cells from PBMCs. These receptors came from a man aged 18 to 29 in good health. Some clones in this sample may be carry-over from other donors' samples. Each CDR3 is given with its conserved first and last residue. The D gene is left open where the match is weak. For some rows the clone size is stated as once, few or many, or as a class when expanded; others skip it.

clone_size	j_call	v_call	d_call	cdr3_aa	cdr3_nt
.	TRBJ1-3	TRBV14	.	CASSEGVRAGNTIYF	TGTGCCAGCAGCGAAGGGGTGAGGGCTGGAAACACCATATATTTT
.	TRBJ1-2	TRBV28	TRBD1	CASSSTGQGGGVTF	TGTGCCAGCAGCTCAACCGGACAGGGCGGAGGTGTCACCTTC
.	TRBJ2-1	TRBV4-3	TRBD2	CASSQASGRTNEQFF	TGCGCCAGCAGCCAAGCTAGCGGGAGAACAAATGAGCAGTTCTTC
.	TRBJ2-1	TRBV10-3	TRBD2	CATGRGTSGNNEQFF	TGTGCCACAGGAAGAGGGACTAGCGGGAACAATGAGCAGTTCTTC
.	TRBJ2-7	TRBV7-8	.	CASSLVRDKATYEQYF	TGTGCCAGCAGCTTGGTCCGGGACAAGGCCACCTACGAGCAGTACTTC
few	TRBJ1-5	TRBV7-9	.	CASSLGTGNQPQHF	TGTGCCAGCAGCTTAGGGACTGGCAATCAGCCCCAGCATTTT
.	TRBJ2-3	TRBV6-6	.	CASSPQVSTDTQYF	TGTGCCAGCAGTCCGCAGGTTAGCACAGATACGCAGTATTTT
.	TRBJ2-7	TRBV2	.	CASSEASSDLYEQYF	TGTGCCAGCAGTGAAGCTAGTTCGGATTTGTACGAGCAGTACTTC
.	TRBJ1-2	TRBV28	TRBD1	CASSPLGGAGGGYTF	TGTGCCAGCAGCCCTCTAGGGGGCGCTGGAGGGGGCTACACCTTC
.	TRBJ2-5	TRBV28	TRBD1	CASSRDRGIETQYF	TGTGCCAGCAGTCGGGACAGGGGGATTGAGACCCAGTACTTC
.	TRBJ1-5	TRBV6-5	.	CASLDGPYNQPQHF	TGTGCCAGCCTCGACGGACCTTACAATCAGCCCCAGCATTTT
.	TRBJ2-3	TRBV5-1	.	CASSLGGLTDTQYF	TGCGCCAGCAGCTTGGGGGGTTTGACAGATACGCAGTATTTT
.	TRBJ2-5	TRBV7-3	.	CASSPFGVRETQYF	TGTGCCAGCAGCCCTTTCGGGGTACGAGAGACCCAGTACTTC
.	TRBJ2-5	TRBV5-5	.	CASSLYGMAGETQYF	TGTGCCAGCAGCTTGTATGGGATGGCGGGGGAGACCCAGTACTTC
.	TRBJ1-2	TRBV9	.	CASSADLRGVGRGGYTF	TGTGCCAGCAGCGCCGACCTCAGGGGAGTAGGTCGAGGGGGCTACACCTTC
.	TRBJ1-2	TRBV7-9	.	CASSSVTNYGYTF	TGTGCCAGCAGCTCCGTAACTAACTATGGCTACACCTTC
.	TRBJ2-1	TRBV28	TRBD2	CASSTRLADSYNEQFF	TGTGCCAGCAGTACAAGACTAGCGGACTCCTACAATGAGCAGTTCTTC
.	TRBJ2-3	TRBV9	TRBD2	CASSVGGTNYGTQYF	TGTGCCAGCAGCGTAGGGGGGACTAATTACGGGACGCAGTATTTT
once	TRBJ1-1	TRBV19	.	CASTHPRGYSTEAFF	TGTGCCAGTACCCACCCGCGGGGCTACAGCACTGAAGCTTTCTTT
.	TRBJ2-3	TRBV18	.	CASSSSLGDGSTDTQYF	TGTGCCAGCTCGTCCAGCTTGGGGGACGGAAGCACAGATACGCAGTATTTT
.	TRBJ2-7	TRBV7-2	.	CASSLAEASYEQYF	TGTGCCAGCAGCTTAGCAGAGGCCTCCTACGAGCAGTACTTC
.	TRBJ2-1	TRBV4-1	TRBD2	CASSQDSETSGWNEQFF	TGCGCCAGCAGCCAAGATTCGGAAACTAGCGGATGGAATGAGCAGTTCTTC
.	TRBJ1-1	TRBV7-9	.	CASSLAQGWGPEAFF	TGTGCCAGCAGCTTAGCGCAGGGATGGGGACCTGAAGCTTTCTTT
.	TRBJ2-5	TRBV5-4	TRBD2	CASSFGTSGGETQYF	TGTGCCAGCAGCTTCGGGACTAGCGGTGGGGAGACCCAGTACTTC
.	TRBJ2-1	TRBV4-1	TRBD2	CASSQVGLAVNEQFF	TGCGCCAGCAGCCAAGTCGGACTAGCGGTTAATGAGCAGTTCTTC
.	TRBJ2-7	TRBV6-5	.	CASRPLGGRWEQYF	TGTGCCAGCAGGCCCCTGGGGGGGCGTTGGGAGCAGTACTTC
.	TRBJ1-5	TRBV19	.	CASSWDRSNQPQHF	TGTGCCAGTAGTTGGGACCGTAGTAATCAGCCCCAGCATTTT